These T cell receptor beta chains were read from a single sample in a study of cytomegalovirus exposure and HLA in healthy donors. Assay used: immunoSEQ multiplex PCR; TCRdb lists only in-frame clones, some missing. Its clone listing holds 45,000 to 50,000 clones. Sequencing was carried out using PBMCs. The receptors were gathered from a male donor in good health and CMV-seronegative. The CDR3 runs from the conserved cysteine through the conserved F or W. The order of the fields is J gene, D gene, V gene, CDR3 protein, CDR3 DNA. A D gene is named only where the DNA matches it firmly.

J gene: TRBJ2-6; D gene: NA; V gene: TRBV6-1; CDR3 protein: CASSDRGPSGANVLTF; CDR3 DNA: TGTGCCAGCAGTGACAGGGGTCCCTCTGGGGCCAACGTCCTGACTTTC
J gene: TRBJ2-5; D gene: TRBD1; V gene: TRBV30; CDR3 protein: CAWSFKGAGETQYF; CDR3 DNA: TGTGCCTGGAGTTTTAAGGGGGCAGGAGAGACCCAGTACTTC
J gene: TRBJ1-2; D gene: NA; V gene: TRBV6-1; CDR3 protein: CASSSNRQAADGYTF; CDR3 DNA: TGTGCCAGCAGTTCGAACCGACAGGCTGCTGATGGCTACACCTTC
J gene: TRBJ1-1; D gene: NA; V gene: TRBV30; CDR3 protein: CAWSDRVTEAFF; CDR3 DNA: TGTGCCTGGAGTGACAGGGTCACTGAAGCTTTCTTT
J gene: TRBJ2-4; D gene: NA; V gene: TRBV6-1; CDR3 protein: CASTVTGFADIQYF; CDR3 DNA: TGTGCCAGCACGGTAACAGGGTTTGCTGACATTCAGTACTTC
J gene: TRBJ2-7; D gene: NA; V gene: TRBV2; CDR3 protein: CASSDGNSYEQYF; CDR3 DNA: TGTGCCAGCAGTGATGGCAACTCCTACGAGCAGTACTTC
J gene: TRBJ2-7; D gene: NA; V gene: TRBV7-6; CDR3 protein: CASSLGVRASSYEQYF; CDR3 DNA: TGTGCCAGCAGCTTAGGAGTCAGGGCCTCCTCCTACGAGCAGTACTTC
J gene: TRBJ2-7; D gene: NA; V gene: TRBV7-2; CDR3 protein: CASSPEYGYSYEQYF; CDR3 DNA: TGTGCCAGCAGCCCGGAGTATGGGTACTCCTACGAGCAGTACTTC
J gene: TRBJ1-3; D gene: NA; V gene: TRBV30; CDR3 protein: CAWSVLNTIYF; CDR3 DNA: TGTGCCTGGAGTGTACTGAACACCATATATTTT
J gene: TRBJ2-5; D gene: TRBD1; V gene: TRBV19; CDR3 protein: CASSHLPGQGKETQYF; CDR3 DNA: TGTGCCAGTAGTCACCTCCCGGGACAGGGGAAGGAGACCCAGTACTTC
J gene: TRBJ1-1; D gene: TRBD1; V gene: TRBV10-3; CDR3 protein: CAISRQGAVNTEAFF; CDR3 DNA: TGTGCCATCAGTCGGCAGGGGGCCGTGAACACTGAAGCTTTCTTT